The 23 T cell receptor beta chains listed next were all sequenced from one sample in a study of tumor-infiltrating lymphocytes in localized non-small cell lung cancer. The protocol was immunoSEQ multiplex PCR, while the TCRdb copy is restricted to in-frame clones and leaves out a portion. This table holds 11,000 to 15,000 clones, approximately 85% found once. Input material: lung tumor tissue. The receptors here all came from a human donor with non-small cell lung cancer.

The chain is built from TRBV30 and TRBJ2-2, with 8 nucleotides matching TRBD1. The CDR3 covers 14 residues. Germline lookup yields CDR1 GTSNPN and CDR2 SVGIG (reference sequence). J lost 6 bases, V lost 4 bases, and 7 bases had no gene match. DNA for the CDR3: TGTGCCTGGACCGTGGACAGGGCGCCCGGGGAGCTGTTTTTT. Its translation: CAWTVDRAPGELFF.

V is TRBV7-9 and J is TRBJ2-1; TRBD1 matches 7 bases. The length of the CDR3 is 15 residues. Per germline, CDR1 SEHNR and CDR2 FQNEAQ (reference sequence). V gave up 8 bases and J gave up 6 bases; unmatched junction bases: 13. DNA of the CDR3: TGTGCCAGCTCCACTCCGGGGACAGAGCTCAATGAGCAGTTCTTC. This codes for CASSTPGTELNEQFF.

This chain joins TRBV19 and TRBJ1-1, with TRBD1 matching 8 bases. The germline CDR1 and CDR2 sequences are LNHDA and SQIVND (reference sequence). V shed 6 bases, J shed 0 bases, and the junction held 6 bases outside the gene matches. The length of the CDR3 is 15 residues. CDR3 sequence: CASSPRTGLNTEAFF. Written as DNA, the CDR3 is TGTGCCAGTAGCCCCCGGACAGGGCTGAACACTGAAGCTTTCTTT.

This clone has just one count. The chain joins TRBV30 to TRBJ2-1; a weak D match, TRBD1 (5 bases). The germline V gene has CDR1 GTSNPN and CDR2 SVGIG (reference sequence). CDR3 length: 11 amino acids. This chain's CDR3 is CTVGPYNEQFF. The CDR3 region has the DNA TGTACCGTGGGGCCCTACAATGAGCAGTTCTTC.

The chain combines TRBV6-1 with TRBJ1-5, with a tentative D call TRBD1 (6 bases). V lost 0 bases and J lost 7, with 16 bases in between. CDR1 MNHNS and CDR2 SASEGT come from the germline V gene. There are 16 residues in the CDR3. The CDR3, as DNA: TGTGCCAGCAGTGAAGCTAGCGGACAGAGGCACCAGCCCCAGCATTTT. Amino acids: CASSEASGQRHQPQHF.

This clone was seen a handful of times. The genes are TRBV27 and TRBJ1-2, with 7 bases identical to TRBD1. With V trimmed by 0 bases and J by 4 bases, 5 bases remained unmatched. Germline V lookup: CDR1 MNHEY, CDR2 SMNVEV (reference sequence). The CDR3 has 15 residues. CDR3 sequence (DNA): TGTGCCAGCAGTTTATCCAAGGGGGCGGGCTATGGCTACACCTTC. It encodes CASSLSKGAGYGYTF.

The V gene is TRBV5-1, the J gene TRBJ1-4, with D tentatively TRBD1 (5 bases). CDR1 is SGHRS, CDR2 YFSETQ, per germline. This CDR3 is 14 amino acids long. Trimming left V 4 bases short and J 5 bases short, with 12 bases between. CDR3 amino acids: CASSAGTVNEKLFF. The CDR3 region has the DNA TGCGCCAGCAGCGCCGGGACGGTAAATGAAAAACTGTTTTTT.

This clone was recorded once. The chain employs TRBV28 and TRBJ1-5; D gene ambiguous. The CDR3 sequence is 14 residues long. The germline V gene encodes CDR1 MDHEN and CDR2 SYDVKM. Trimming left V 10 bases short and J 0 bases short, with 13 bases between. The CDR3 region is CATLDGYSNQPQHF. The CDR3 coding sequence is TGTGCCACCCTAGACGGTTATAGCAATCAGCCCCAGCATTTT.

This clone was observed a few times. This chain joins TRBV6-1 and TRBJ2-5; unclear D gene. The germline V gene encodes CDR1 MNHNS and CDR2 SASEGT. V was trimmed by 2 bases and J by 5 bases, leaving 12 bases between them. The CDR3 runs 14 residues. CDR3 coding DNA: TGTGCCAGCAGTGAATCTTTTACCGTCGAGACCCAGTACTTC. Its protein is CASSESFTVETQYF.

The chain uses TRBV6-6 and TRBJ2-1; D is unclear. The V and J ends lost 5 bases and 5 bases respectively, with 16 bases between them. The CDR3 has 15 amino acids. CDR1 and CDR2 (germline): MNHNY, SVGAGI (reference sequence). CDR3 in DNA: TGTGCCAGCAGTCCCCATTACCCATCGAACAATGAGCAGTTCTTC. Its translation: CASSPHYPSNNEQFF.

There are a few counts of this clone. The chain is built from TRBV2 and TRBJ1-1; a possible D gene is TRBD1 (6 bases). Germline CDR1 reads SNHLY; CDR2 reads FYNNEI. The germline V and J ends were trimmed by 5 bases and 1 base, with 8 bases remaining between them. The CDR3 runs 13 residues. The CDR3 DNA sequence: TGTGCCAGCAGTTCAGGGGAGAACACTGAAGCTTTCTTT. It encodes CASSSGENTEAFF.

The V gene is TRBV5-1, the J gene TRBJ2-2; no definite D call. Trimming shortened V by 2 bases and J by 0 bases, and 11 bases separated the two germline ends. Germline V gives CDR1 SGHRS, CDR2 YFSETQ. The CDR3 is 16 residues long. In DNA form, the CDR3 reads TGCGCCAGCAGCTTTGTTGGGGATGCGAACACCGGGGAGCTGTTTTTT. It encodes CASSFVGDANTGELFF.

V usage is TRBV2 and J usage is TRBJ2-3, with D possibly being TRBD1 (6 bases). The germline V and J ends were trimmed by 7 bases and 2 bases, with 10 bases remaining between them. The CDR3 covers 13 residues. Germline CDR1 and CDR2: SNHLY and FYNNEI. DNA for the CDR3: TGTGCCAGCAATGGGGGCCTCACAGATACGCAGTATTTT. This encodes CASNGGLTDTQYF. The variable domain in full, with the rest retrieved from reference TRBV2 and TRBJ2-3, is EPEVTQTPSHQVTQMGQEVILRCVPISNHLYFYWYRQILGQKVEFLVSFYNNEISEKSEIFDDQFSVERPDGSNFTLKIRSTKLEDSAMYFCASNGGLTDTQYFGPGTRLTVL.

The chain is built from TRBV5-1 and TRBJ2-3, with no clear D. This CDR3 has 13 residues. Trimming took 0 bases from V and 6 from J, leaving 8 bases between them. Per the germline V gene, CDR1 is SGHRS and CDR2 is YFSETQ. CDR3 sequence (DNA): TGCGCCAGCAGCTTGGGCCCGGCGGATACGCAGTATTTT. It codes for CASSLGPADTQYF.

The genes are TRBV28 and TRBJ1-4, with D possibly being TRBD1 (6 bases). CDR3 length: 15 residues. The germline CDR1 and CDR2 sequences are MDHEN and SYDVKM. V lost 6 bases and J 2 bases, leaving 13 bases between the germline ends. The CDR3 nucleotides are TGTGCCAGCAGACGCTATGGACAGACTAATGAAAAACTGTTTTTT. Translating it yields CASRRYGQTNEKLFF.

The chain carries TRBV18 and TRBJ2-7; 7 bases line up with TRBD1. This CDR3 has 13 amino acids. Germline lookup yields CDR1 KGHSH and CDR2 LQKENI. With 6 bases clipped from V and 5 bases from J, the junction kept 7 bases outside the gene matches. The CDR3, as DNA: TGTGCCAGCTCTCCTGACAGGGCCCACGAGCAGTACTTC. It specifies CASSPDRAHEQYF. Full variable domain (missing parts from reference TRBV18 and TRBJ2-7): NAGVMQNPRHLVRRRGQEARLRCSPMKGHSHVYWYRQLPEEGLKFMVYLQKENIIDESGMPKERFSAEFPKEGPSILRIQQVVRGDSAAYFCASSPDRAHEQYFGPGTRLTVT.

V gene TRBV29-1 combines with J gene TRBJ1-1; a possible D gene is TRBD1 (6 bases). Per germline, CDR1 SQVTM and CDR2 ANQGSEA. V shed 1 base and J shed 0 bases, with 9 bases lying between them. CDR3 length equals 14 residues. CDR3 residues: CSVEGTVLNTEAFF. The CDR3, as DNA: TGCAGCGTTGAAGGGACAGTGCTGAACACTGAAGCTTTCTTT.

This clone was counted a few times. For the CDR3, the DNA is TGTGCCAGCAGCTTAGGAGGCGGGGGGCCTTACACAGATACGCAGTATTTT. Residues: CASSLGGGGPYTDTQYF. V usage is TRBV7-6 and J usage is TRBJ2-3; 8 bases are shared with TRBD2. Germline CDR1 and CDR2: SGHVS and FNYEAQ. V gave up 1 base and J gave up 2 bases; unmatched junction bases: 8. The CDR3 totals 17 residues.

V usage is TRBV7-9 and J usage is TRBJ1-1; TRBD1 might be the D (5 bases). The V end lost 5 bases, the J end lost 3 bases, and 25 bases lay between the germline ends. This CDR3 has 18 residues. Germline V gene lookup returns CDR1 SEHNR and CDR2 FQNEAQ (reference sequence). Here the CDR3 reads CASSHDRRAIQRDTEAFF. CDR3 in DNA: TGTGCCAGCAGCCACGACCGCAGGGCAATCCAACGTGACACTGAAGCTTTCTTT.

The chain joins TRBV7-2 to TRBJ2-2; the match to TRBD1 covers 7 bases. With 6 bases clipped from V and 0 bases from J, the junction kept 4 bases outside the gene matches. Looked up from germline, CDR1 is SGHTA and CDR2 is FQGNSA. The length of the CDR3 is 15 residues. CDR3 in amino acids: CASRLQGTNTGELFF. CDR3 in DNA: TGTGCCAGCAGATTACAGGGGACGAACACCGGGGAGCTGTTTTTT.

The J gene is TRBJ2-7, the V gene TRBV2; 13 positions match TRBD2. V was clipped by 11 bases and J by 0 bases; unmatched bases: 7. CDR1 and CDR2 (germline): SNHLY, FYNNEI. This CDR3 has 15 amino acids. CDR3 protein: CAGTSGRALSYEQYF. CDR3 bases: TGTGCCGGAACTAGCGGGAGGGCCCTCTCCTACGAGCAGTACTTC.

This sequence joins TRBV7-2 and TRBJ2-4; no reliable D call. CDR1 is SGHTA, CDR2 FQGNSA, per germline. V was cut by 1 base and J by 12 bases, with 10 bases left in between. This CDR3 is 12 amino acids long. The chain's CDR3 is CASSLVRESQYF. In DNA form, the CDR3 reads TGTGCCAGCAGCTTAGTACGCGAGTCTCAGTACTTC. Full variable domain (rest looked up from reference TRBV7-2 and TRBJ2-4): GAGVSQSPSNKVTEKGKDVELRCDPISGHTALYWYRQSLGQGLEFLIYFQGNSAPDKSGLPSDRFSAERTGGSVSTLTIQRTQQEDSAVYLCASSLVRESQYFGAGTRLSVL.

The count of this clone is one. V usage is TRBV6-1 and J usage is TRBJ2-7, with 7 bases identical to TRBD2. Germline V gene sequence: CDR1 MNHNS, CDR2 SASEGT. V lost 0 bases to trimming and J lost 6 bases; unmatched junction nucleotides: 2. The CDR3 covers 13 residues. CDR3 amino acids: CASSEAGGGEQYF. The DNA for the CDR3 is TGTGCCAGCAGTGAAGCGGGGGGGGGCGAGCAGTACTTC.